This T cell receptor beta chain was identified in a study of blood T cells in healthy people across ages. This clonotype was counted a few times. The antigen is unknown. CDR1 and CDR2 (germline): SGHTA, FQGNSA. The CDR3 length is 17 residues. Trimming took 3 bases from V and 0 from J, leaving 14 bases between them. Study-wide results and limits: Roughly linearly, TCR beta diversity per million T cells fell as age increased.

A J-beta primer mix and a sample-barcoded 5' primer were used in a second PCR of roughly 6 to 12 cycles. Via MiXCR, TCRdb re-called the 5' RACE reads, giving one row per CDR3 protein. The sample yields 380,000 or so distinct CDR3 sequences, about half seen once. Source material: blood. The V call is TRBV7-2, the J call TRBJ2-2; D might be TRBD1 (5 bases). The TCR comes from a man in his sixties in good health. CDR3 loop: CASSFPQGGANTGELFF. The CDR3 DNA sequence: TGTGCCAGCAGCTTCCCCCAGGGCGGCGCGAACACCGGGGAGCTGTTTTTT. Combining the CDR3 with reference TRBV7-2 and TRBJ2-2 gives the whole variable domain GAGVSQSPSNKVTEKGKDVELRCDPISGHTALYWYRQSLGQGLEFLIYFQGNSAPDKSGLPSDRFSAERTGGSVSTLTIQRTQQEDSAVYLCASSFPQGGANTGELFFGEGSRLTVL.